The subject of this entry is one TCR beta chain. V shed 10 bases, J shed 3 bases, and the junction held 5 bases outside the gene matches. CDR1 and CDR2 (germline): MDHEN, SYDVKM. The CDR3 runs to 12 residues. Produced via immunoSEQ multiplex PCR; TCRdb's table is partial and in-frame only. Found here are more than 150,000 clones, approximately 88% of them singletons; the top ten hold less than 15%. This sample was taken from a study of blood T cell repertoires in COVID-19. What was sequenced was peripheral blood. The TCR was taken from a man younger than 30 with active or convalescent COVID-19. This sequence joins TRBV28 and TRBJ1-2; TRBD1 aligns across 7 bases. The CDR3 nucleotides read TGTGCCACCTCAGGGGGTTACTATGGCTACACCTTC. Its translation: CATSGGYYGYTF.